The 8 T cell receptor beta chains presented below share a single source sample, sequenced in a study of response to subunit inactivated influenza vaccine. TCRdb used MiXCR to reprocess the RT-PCR reads, holding one entry per CDR3 protein. Here the sample spans under 750,000 distinct CDR3 sequences, 10% to 15% being singletons. The sample consisted of PBMCs from blood, taken on the day of vaccination. These receptors all stem from a man aged 45 to 65 who received an inactivated influenza vaccine.

This clonotype was detected a few times. This chain links TRBV20-1 with TRBJ2-4; TRBD2 agrees at 9 bases. Germline loops: CDR1 DFQATT, CDR2 SNEGSKA (reference sequence). The CDR3 is made up of 13 amino acids. V was pared by 0 bases and J by 10 bases, with 4 bases of the junction left unmatched. CDR3 DNA: TGCAGTGCTAGAGATCTAGCGGGATGGATTCAGTACTTC. Translation: CSARDLAGWIQYF.

This clonotype was counted a few times. The rearrangement joins TRBV2 to TRBJ2-1; the D gene is possibly TRBD2 (6 bases). Trimming pared 6 bases from V and 5 bases from J, leaving 17 bases between. The CDR3 covers 15 residues. Germline V CDR1 and CDR2: SNHLY, FYNNEI. The CDR3 bases are TGTGCCAGCAGCGCCGGGGGTGACAGAAACAATGAGCAGTTCTTC. This gives the protein CASSAGGDRNNEQFF.

The CDR3 spells CASSLEAGFNQPQHF. The CDR3 bases are TGCGCCAGCAGCCTGGAGGCAGGGTTCAATCAGCCCCAGCATTTT. The chain recombines TRBV5-1 with TRBJ1-5; a possible D gene is TRBD1 (5 bases). This CDR3 is built from 15 residues. Between the trimmed V and J ends, which lost 4 bases and 3 bases, there was a span of 14 bases. CDR1 and CDR2 (germline): SGHRS, YFSETQ.

Only a few counts were recorded for this clonotype. This chain uses TRBV7-8 with TRBJ2-3, with 11 bases aligning to TRBD2. The CDR3 runs to 15 residues. Germline V lookup: CDR1 SGHVS, CDR2 FQNEAQ. The V segment lost 3 bases and the J segment 4 bases; nucleotides outside the gene matches: 3. CDR3 region: CASSFSGGGSDTQYF. In nucleotides, the CDR3 is TGTGCCAGCAGCTTTAGCGGGGGGGGGTCAGATACGCAGTATTTT.

The chain couples TRBV28 to TRBJ2-3; 7 bases line up with TRBD2. The CDR3 length is 11 residues. Trimming cost V 4 bases and J 13 bases; bases outside gene matches: 5. Per the germline V gene, CDR1 is MDHEN and CDR2 is SYDVKM. This CDR3 is CASSSSGAKYF. Written as DNA, the CDR3 is TGTGCCAGCAGTTCCAGCGGGGCTAAGTATTTT.

In this sample, this clonotype turned up a few times. The chain employs TRBV14 and TRBJ2-1; D possibly matches TRBD1 or TRBD2 (6 bases each). With 2 bases removed from V and 13 bases from J, the gap between germline ends came to 15 bases. The CDR3 is 13 residues long. CDR1 SGHDN and CDR2 FVKESK come from the germline V gene. DNA for the CDR3: TGTGCCAGCAGCCAACGCTTACAGGGAGGCCAGTTCTTC. It yields the protein CASSQRLQGGQFF.

This clonotype was detected a few times. The genes are TRBV30 and TRBJ1-1; 7 bases match TRBD1. CDR1 is GTSNPN and CDR2 is SVGIG in the germline V gene (reference sequence). The V and J ends lost 1 base and 4 bases, in that order; junction bases with no gene match: 3. The CDR3 runs 13 residues. The CDR3 DNA is TGTGCCTGGAGTGAACAGGGGTCCACTGAAGCTTTCTTT. Translated: CAWSEQGSTEAFF.

This clonotype was counted many times. V is TRBV29-1 and J is TRBJ2-1, with 11 positions matching TRBD2. The germline gives CDR1 SQVTM, CDR2 ANQGSEA. The CDR3 has 15 residues. Germline trimming cut 4 bases from V and 4 bases from J; bases unmatched to any gene: 6. The CDR3 sequence: CSVGGGTSGYNEQFF. In DNA, the CDR3 is TGCAGCGTTGGGGGCGGGACTAGCGGTTACAATGAGCAGTTCTTC.